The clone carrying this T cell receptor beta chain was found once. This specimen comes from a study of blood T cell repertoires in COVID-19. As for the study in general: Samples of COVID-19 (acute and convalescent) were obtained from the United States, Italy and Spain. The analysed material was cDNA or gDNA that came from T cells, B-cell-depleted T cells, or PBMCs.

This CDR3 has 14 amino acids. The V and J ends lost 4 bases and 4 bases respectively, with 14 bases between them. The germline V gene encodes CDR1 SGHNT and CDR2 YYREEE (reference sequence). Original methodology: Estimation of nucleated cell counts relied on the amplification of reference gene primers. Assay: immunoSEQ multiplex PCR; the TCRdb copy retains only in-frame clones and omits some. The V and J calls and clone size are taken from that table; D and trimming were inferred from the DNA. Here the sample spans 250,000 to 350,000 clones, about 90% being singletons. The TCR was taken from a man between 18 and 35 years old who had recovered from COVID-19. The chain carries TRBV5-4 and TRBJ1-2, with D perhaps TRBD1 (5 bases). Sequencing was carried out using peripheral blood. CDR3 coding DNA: TGTGCCAGCAGCCAAGGACAAGACGCCTATGGCTACACCTTC. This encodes CASSQGQDAYGYTF.